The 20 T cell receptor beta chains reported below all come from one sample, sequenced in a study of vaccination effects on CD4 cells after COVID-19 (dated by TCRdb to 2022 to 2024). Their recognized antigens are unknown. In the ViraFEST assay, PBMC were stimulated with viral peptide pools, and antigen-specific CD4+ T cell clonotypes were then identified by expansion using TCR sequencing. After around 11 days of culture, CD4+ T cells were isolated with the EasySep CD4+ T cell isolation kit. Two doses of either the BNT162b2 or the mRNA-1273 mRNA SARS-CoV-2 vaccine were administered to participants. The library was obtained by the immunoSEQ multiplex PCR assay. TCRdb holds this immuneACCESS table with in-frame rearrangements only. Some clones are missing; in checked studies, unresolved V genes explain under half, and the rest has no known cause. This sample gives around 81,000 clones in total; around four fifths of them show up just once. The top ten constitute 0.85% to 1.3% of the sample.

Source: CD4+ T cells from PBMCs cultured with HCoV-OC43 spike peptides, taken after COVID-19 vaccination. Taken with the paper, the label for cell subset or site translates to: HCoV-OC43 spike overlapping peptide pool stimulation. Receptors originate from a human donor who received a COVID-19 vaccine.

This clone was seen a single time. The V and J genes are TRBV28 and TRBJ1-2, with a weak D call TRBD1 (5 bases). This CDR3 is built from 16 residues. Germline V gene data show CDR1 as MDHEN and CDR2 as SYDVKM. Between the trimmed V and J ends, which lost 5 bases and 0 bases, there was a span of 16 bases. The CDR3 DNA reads TGTGCCAGCAGTGGGACCATTTTAGAGCCTAACTATGGCTACACCTTC. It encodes CASSGTILEPNYGYTF.

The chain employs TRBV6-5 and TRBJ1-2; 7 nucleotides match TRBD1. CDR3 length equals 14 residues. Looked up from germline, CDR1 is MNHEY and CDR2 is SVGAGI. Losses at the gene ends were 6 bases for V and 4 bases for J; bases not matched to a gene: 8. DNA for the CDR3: TGTGCCAGCAGCAAAGGAGGGACAGCCTATGGCTACACCTTC. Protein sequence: CASSKGGTAYGYTF.

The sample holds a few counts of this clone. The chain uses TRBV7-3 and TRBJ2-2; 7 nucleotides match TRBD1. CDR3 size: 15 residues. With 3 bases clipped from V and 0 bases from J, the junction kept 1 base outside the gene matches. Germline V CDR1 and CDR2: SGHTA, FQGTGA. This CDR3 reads CASSFDRANTGELFF. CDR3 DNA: TGTGCCAGCAGCTTCGACAGGGCGAACACCGGGGAGCTGTTTTTT.

The CDR3 here is CASMFGTSGGSTQYF. CDR3 in DNA: TGTGCCAGCATGTTCGGGACTAGCGGGGGTAGCACGCAGTATTTT. The J gene is TRBJ2-3, the V gene TRBV6-5; 14 positions agree with TRBD2. The germline V gene encodes CDR1 MNHEY and CDR2 SVGAGI. V shed 7 bases, J shed 9 bases, and the junction held 9 bases outside the gene matches. The CDR3 is 15 residues long.

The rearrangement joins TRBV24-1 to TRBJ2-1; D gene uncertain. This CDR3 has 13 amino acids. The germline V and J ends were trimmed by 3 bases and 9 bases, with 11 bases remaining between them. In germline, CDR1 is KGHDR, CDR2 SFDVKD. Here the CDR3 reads CATSDTKLGEQFF. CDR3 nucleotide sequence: TGTGCCACCAGTGATACAAAGCTCGGTGAGCAGTTCTTC.

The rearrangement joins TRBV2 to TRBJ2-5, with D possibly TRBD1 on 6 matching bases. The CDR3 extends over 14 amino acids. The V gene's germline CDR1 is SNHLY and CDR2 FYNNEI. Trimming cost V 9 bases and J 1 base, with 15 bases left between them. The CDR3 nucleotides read TGTGCCAGTGGAAAAACAGGGTCCCAAGAGACCCAGTACTTC. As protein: CASGKTGSQETQYF.

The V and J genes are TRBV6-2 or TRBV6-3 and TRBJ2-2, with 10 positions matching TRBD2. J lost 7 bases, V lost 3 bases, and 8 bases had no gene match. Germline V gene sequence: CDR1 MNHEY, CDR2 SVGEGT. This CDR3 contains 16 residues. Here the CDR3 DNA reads TGTGCCAGCAGTTATCCTACTAGCGGGGTAGGCGGGGAGCTGTTTTTT. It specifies CASSYPTSGVGGELFF.

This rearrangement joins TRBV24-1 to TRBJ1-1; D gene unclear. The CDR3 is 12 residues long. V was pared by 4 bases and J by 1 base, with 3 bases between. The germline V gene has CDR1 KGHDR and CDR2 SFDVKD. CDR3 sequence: CATSDPNTEAFF. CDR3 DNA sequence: TGTGCCACCAGTGACCCGAACACTGAAGCTTTCTTT.

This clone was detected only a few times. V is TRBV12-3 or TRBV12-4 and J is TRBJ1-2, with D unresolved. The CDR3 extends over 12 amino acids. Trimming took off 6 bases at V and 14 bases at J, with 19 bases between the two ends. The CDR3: CASRPHTTTGTF. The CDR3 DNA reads TGTGCCAGCAGACCCCACACGACGACGGGGACCTTC.

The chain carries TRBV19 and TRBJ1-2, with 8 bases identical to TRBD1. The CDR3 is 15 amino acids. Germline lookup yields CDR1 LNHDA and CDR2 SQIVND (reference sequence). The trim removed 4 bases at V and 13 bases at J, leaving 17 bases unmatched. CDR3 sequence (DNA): TGTGCCAGTAGTACCGTGGCCGGGACAGGCGCCTATTGCACCTTC. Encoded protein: CASSTVAGTGAYCTF.

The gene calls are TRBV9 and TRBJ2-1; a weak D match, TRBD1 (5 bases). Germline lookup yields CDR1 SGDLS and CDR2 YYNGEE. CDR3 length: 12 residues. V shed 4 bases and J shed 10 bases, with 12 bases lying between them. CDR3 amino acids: CASSLSGNEQFF. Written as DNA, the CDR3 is TGTGCCAGCAGCCTATCAGGGAACGAGCAGTTCTTC. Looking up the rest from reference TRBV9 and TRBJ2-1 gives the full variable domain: DSGVTQTPKHLITATGQRVTLRCSPRSGDLSVYWYQQSLDQGLQFLIQYYNGEERAKGNILERFSAQQFPDLHSELNLSSLELGDSALYFCASSLSGNEQFFGPGTRLTVL.

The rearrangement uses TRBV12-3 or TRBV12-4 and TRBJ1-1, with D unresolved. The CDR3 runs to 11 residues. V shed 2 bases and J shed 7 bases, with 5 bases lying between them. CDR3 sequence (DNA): TGTGCCAGCAGTTTAAAGATTGAAGCTTTCTTT. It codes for CASSLKIEAFF.

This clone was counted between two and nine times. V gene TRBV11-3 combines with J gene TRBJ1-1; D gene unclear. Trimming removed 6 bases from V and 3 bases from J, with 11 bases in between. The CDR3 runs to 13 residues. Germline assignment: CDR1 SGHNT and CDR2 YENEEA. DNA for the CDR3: TGTGCCAGCAGTTTTCAGATTCACACTGAAGCTTTCTTT. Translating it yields CASSFQIHTEAFF.

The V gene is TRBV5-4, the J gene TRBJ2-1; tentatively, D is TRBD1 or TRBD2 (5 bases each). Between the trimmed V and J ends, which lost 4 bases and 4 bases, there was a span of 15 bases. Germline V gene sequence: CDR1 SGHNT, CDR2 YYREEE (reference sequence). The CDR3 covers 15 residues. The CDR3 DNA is TGTGCCAGCAGCAACGACAGAGGGAGATACAATGAGCAGTTCTTC. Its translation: CASSNDRGRYNEQFF.

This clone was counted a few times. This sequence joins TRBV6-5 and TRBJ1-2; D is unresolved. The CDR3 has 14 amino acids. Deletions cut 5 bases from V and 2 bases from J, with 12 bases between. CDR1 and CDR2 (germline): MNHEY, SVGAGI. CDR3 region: CASSTRTGNYGYTF. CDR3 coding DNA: TGTGCCAGCAGTACCAGGACGGGAAACTATGGCTACACCTTC.

This CDR3 is CASSLLWGVIINEQFF. The DNA for the CDR3 is TGTGCCAGCAGCTTATTGTGGGGGGTAATAATCAATGAGCAGTTCTTC. V usage is TRBV11-2 and J usage is TRBJ2-1, with D tentatively TRBD2 (6 bases). V shed 2 bases and J shed 6 bases, with 17 bases lying between them. Germline CDR1 SGHAT, CDR2 FQNNGV. The CDR3 spans 16 residues.

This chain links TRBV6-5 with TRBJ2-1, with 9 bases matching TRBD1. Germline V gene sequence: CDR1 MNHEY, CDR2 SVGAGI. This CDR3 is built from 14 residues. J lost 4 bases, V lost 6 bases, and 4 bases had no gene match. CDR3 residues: CASSRDRVYNEQFF. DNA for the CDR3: TGTGCCAGCAGCCGGGACAGGGTTTACAATGAGCAGTTCTTC.

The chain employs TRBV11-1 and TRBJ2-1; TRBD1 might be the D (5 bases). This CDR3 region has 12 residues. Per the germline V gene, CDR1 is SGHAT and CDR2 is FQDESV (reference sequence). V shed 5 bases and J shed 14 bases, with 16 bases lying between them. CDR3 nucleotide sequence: TGTGCCAGCAGCCCTACGCAGGGCCCAAAGTTCTTC. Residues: CASSPTQGPKFF.

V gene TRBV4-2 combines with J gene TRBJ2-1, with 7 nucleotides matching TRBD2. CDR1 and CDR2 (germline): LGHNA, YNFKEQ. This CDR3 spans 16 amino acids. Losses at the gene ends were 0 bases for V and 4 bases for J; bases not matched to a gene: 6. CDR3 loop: CASSQEGAGYYNEQFF. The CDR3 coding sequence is TGTGCCAGCAGCCAAGAAGGAGCGGGGTATTACAATGAGCAGTTCTTC.

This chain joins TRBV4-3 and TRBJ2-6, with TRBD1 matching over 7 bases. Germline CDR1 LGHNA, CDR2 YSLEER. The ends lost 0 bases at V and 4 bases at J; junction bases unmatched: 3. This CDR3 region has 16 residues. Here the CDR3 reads CASSQDDRAGANVLTF. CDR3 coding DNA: TGCGCCAGCAGCCAAGATGACAGGGCCGGGGCCAACGTCCTGACTTTC.